The TCR beta chain under discussion was sequenced for a study of blood T cells in healthy people across ages. Per sample, a minimum of 6.5 million PBMCs were isolated. Unmatched junction bases numbered 13, after V lost 4 bases and J lost 7 bases. The germline V gene has CDR1 SQVTM and CDR2 ANQGSEA. CDR3 length equals 14 residues. Sample-barcoded 5' priming and a J-beta primer mix drove a second PCR of about 6 to 12 cycles. TCRdb analysed the 5' RACE reads with MiXCR anew, one entry per CDR3 protein. The sample has roughly 700,000 distinct CDR3 sequences, 49% seen once. This clonotype was sampled from a woman aged 60-75 years in good health. The sequenced material came from blood. This sequence joins TRBV29-1 and TRBJ2-7; the match to TRBD2 covers 7 bases. The CDR3 protein is CSVVAGAPGNEQYF. In nucleotides, the CDR3 is TGCAGCGTTGTGGCGGGAGCCCCGGGTAATGAGCAGTACTTC.